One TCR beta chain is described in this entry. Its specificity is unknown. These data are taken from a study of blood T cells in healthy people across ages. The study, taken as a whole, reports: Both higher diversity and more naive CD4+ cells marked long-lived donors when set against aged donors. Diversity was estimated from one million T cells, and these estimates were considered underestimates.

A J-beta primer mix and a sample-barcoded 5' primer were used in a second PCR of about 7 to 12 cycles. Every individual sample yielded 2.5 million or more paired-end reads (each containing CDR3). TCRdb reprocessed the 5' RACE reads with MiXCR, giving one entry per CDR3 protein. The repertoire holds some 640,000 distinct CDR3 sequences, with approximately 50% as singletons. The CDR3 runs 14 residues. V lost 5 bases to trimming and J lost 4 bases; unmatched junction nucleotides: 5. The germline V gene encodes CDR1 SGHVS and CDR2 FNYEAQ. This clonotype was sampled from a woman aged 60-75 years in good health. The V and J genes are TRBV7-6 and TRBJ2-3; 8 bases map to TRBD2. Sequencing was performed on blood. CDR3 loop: CASSPGRVADTQYF. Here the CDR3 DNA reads TGTGCCAGCAGCCCCGGGAGGGTTGCAGATACGCAGTATTTT.